This TCR beta chain was profiled in a study of cytomegalovirus exposure and HLA in healthy donors. General study findings and limits: Cytomegalovirus association was listed for about 180 TCR beta chains.

With 60 Vbeta and 13 Jbeta primers, the PCR was carried out. How the authors handled the data: An analysis that came later counted around 80 million unique TCR beta chains, approximately 10 million shared. TCRdb's copy holds only in-frame clones and misses some; the assay was immunoSEQ multiplex PCR. D and trimming come from the DNA, and the V and J calls and clone size come from that table. The sample carries about 130,000 clones, approximately 74% recorded once. Worth noting for this clone: Its matching antigen is unknown.

Germline V gives CDR1 SGHNT, CDR2 YYREEE (reference sequence). Trimming left V 2 bases short and J 5 bases short, with 10 bases between. The CDR3 is 14 residues long. The donors, nominally healthy at sampling, likely had unrecorded immune exposures. This sequence originates from a man between 18 and 29 years old in good health and CMV-seropositive. The chain couples TRBV5-4 to TRBJ2-2, with a possible D match to TRBD1 (6 bases). Sequenced material: PBMCs. The CDR3 bases are TGTGCCAGCAGCTTTTCCGGGACAACCGGGGAGCTGTTTTTT. Protein: CASSFSGTTGELFF. The variable domain in full, completed from reference TRBV5-4 and TRBJ2-2, reads ETGVTQSPTHLIKTRGQQVTLRCSSQSGHNTVSWYQQALGQGPQFIFQYYREEENGRGNFPPRFSGLQFPNYSSELNVNALELDDSALYLCASSFSGTTGELFFGEGSRLTVL.